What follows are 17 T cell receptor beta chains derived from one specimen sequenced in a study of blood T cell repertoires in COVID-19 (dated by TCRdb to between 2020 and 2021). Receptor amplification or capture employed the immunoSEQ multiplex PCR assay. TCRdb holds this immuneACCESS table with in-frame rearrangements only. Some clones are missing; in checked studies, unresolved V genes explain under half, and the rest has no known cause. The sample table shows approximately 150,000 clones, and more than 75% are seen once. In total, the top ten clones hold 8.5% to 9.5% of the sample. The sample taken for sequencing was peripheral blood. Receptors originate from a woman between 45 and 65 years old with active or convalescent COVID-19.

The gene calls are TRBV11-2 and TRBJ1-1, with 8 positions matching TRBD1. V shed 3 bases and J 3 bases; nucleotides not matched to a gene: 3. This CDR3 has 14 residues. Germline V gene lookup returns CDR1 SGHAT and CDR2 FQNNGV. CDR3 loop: CASSFRGRDTEAFF. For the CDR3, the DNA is TGTGCCAGCAGCTTCAGGGGGCGCGACACTGAAGCTTTCTTT.

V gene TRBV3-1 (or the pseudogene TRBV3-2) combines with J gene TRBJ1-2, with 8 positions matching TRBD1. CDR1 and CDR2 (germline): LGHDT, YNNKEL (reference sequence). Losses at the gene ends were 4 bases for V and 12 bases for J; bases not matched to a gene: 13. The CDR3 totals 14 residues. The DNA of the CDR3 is TGTGCCAGCAGCCTTCAAGGGGGGACAGGTTCGGACACCTTC. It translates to CASSLQGGTGSDTF.

The CDR3, as DNA: TGTGCCAGCAGGAGTGACAGGCTGAATTCACCCCTCCACTTT. Translating it yields CASRSDRLNSPLHF. V is TRBV2 and J is TRBJ1-6; tentatively, D is TRBD1 (6 bases). CDR3 size: 14 residues. Trimming removed 6 bases from V and 7 bases from J, with 13 bases in between. CDR1 and CDR2 (germline): SNHLY, FYNNEI. Variable domain in full (rest from reference TRBV2 and TRBJ1-6): EPEVTQTPSHQVTQMGQEVILRCVPISNHLYFYWYRQILGQKVEFLVSFYNNEISEKSEIFDDQFSVERPDGSNFTLKIRSTKLEDSAMYFCASRSDRLNSPLHFGNGTRLTVT.

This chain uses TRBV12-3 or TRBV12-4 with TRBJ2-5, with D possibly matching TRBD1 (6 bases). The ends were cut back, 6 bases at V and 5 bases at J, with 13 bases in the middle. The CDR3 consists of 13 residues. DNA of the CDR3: TGTGCCAGCAGCAGACAGGAATCGGAGACCCAGTACTTC. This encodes CASSRQESETQYF.

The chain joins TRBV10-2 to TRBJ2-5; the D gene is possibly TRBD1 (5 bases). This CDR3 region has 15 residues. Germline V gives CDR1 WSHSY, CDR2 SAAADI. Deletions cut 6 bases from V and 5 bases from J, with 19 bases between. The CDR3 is CASRDSLGAVETQYF. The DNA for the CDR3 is TGCGCCAGCAGAGACTCTCTAGGGGCTGTGGAGACCCAGTACTTC.

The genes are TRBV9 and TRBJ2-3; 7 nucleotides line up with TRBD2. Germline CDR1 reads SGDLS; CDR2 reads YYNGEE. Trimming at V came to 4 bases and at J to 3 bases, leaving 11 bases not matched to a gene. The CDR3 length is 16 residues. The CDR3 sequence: CASSPRGERETDTQYF. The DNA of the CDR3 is TGTGCCAGCAGCCCTCGTGGTGAGCGGGAAACAGATACGCAGTATTTT.

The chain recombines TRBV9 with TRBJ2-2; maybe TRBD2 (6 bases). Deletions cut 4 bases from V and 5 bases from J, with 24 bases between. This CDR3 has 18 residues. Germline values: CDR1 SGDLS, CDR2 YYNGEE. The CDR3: CASSSNTGRGTTTGELFF. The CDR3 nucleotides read TGTGCCAGCAGCAGTAACACCGGGCGGGGAACGACGACCGGGGAGCTGTTTTTT.

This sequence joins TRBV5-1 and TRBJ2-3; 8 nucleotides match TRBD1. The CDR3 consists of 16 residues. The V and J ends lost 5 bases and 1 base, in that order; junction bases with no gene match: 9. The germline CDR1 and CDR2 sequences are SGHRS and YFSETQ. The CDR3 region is CASSGDRSKGTDTQYF. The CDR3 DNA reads TGCGCCAGCAGTGGGGACAGGAGTAAAGGCACAGATACGCAGTATTTT.

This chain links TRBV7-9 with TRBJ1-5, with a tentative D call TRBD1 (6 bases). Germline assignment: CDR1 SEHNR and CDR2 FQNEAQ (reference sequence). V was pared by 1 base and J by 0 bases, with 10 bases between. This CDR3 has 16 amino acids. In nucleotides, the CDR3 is TGTGCCAGCAGCTTAGACAGGGCACATAGCAATCAGCCCCAGCATTTT. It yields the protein CASSLDRAHSNQPQHF. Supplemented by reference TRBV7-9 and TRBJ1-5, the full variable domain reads DTGVSQNPRHKITKRGQNVTFRCDPISEHNRLYWYRQTLGQGPEFLTYFQNEAQLEKSRLLSDRFSAERPKGSFSTLEIQRTEQGDSAMYLCASSLDRAHSNQPQHFGDGTRLSIL.

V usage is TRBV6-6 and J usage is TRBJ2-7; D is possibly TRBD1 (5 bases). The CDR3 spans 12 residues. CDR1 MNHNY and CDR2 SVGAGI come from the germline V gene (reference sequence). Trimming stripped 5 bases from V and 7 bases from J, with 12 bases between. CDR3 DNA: TGTGCCAGCAGTCCTGGACAAGAGGAGCAGTACTTC. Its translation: CASSPGQEEQYF.

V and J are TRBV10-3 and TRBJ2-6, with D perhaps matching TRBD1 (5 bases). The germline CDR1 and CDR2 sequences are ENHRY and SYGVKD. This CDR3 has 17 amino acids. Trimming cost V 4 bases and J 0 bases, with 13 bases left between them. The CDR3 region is CAISGAGPISGANVLTF. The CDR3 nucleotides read TGTGCCATCAGTGGGGCAGGGCCTATCTCTGGGGCCAACGTCCTGACTTTC.

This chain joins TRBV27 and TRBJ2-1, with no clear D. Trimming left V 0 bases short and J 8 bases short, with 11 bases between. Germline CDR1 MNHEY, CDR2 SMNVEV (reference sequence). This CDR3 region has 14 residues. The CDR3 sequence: CASSLSNAVDEQFF. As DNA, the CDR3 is TGTGCCAGCAGTTTATCGAATGCGGTTGATGAGCAGTTCTTC.

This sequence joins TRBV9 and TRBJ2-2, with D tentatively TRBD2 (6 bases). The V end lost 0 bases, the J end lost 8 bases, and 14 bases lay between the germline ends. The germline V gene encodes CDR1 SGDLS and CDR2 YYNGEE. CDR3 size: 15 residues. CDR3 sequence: CASSVVGGVSGELFF. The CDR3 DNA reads TGTGCCAGCAGCGTAGTAGGAGGGGTCTCTGGGGAGCTGTTTTTT.

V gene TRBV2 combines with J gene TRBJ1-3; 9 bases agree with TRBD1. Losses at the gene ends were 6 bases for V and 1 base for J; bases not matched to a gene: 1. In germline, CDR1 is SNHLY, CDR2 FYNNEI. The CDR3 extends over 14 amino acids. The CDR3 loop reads CASRGTGSGNTIYF. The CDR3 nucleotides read TGTGCCAGCAGGGGGACAGGGTCTGGAAACACCATATATTTT.

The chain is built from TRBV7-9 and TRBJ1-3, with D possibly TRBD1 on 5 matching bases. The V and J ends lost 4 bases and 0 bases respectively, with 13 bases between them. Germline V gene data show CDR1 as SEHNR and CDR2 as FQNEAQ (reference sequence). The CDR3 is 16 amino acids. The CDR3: CASSSQGLISGNTIYF. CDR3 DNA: TGTGCCAGCAGCTCCCAGGGACTGATCTCTGGAAACACCATATATTTT.

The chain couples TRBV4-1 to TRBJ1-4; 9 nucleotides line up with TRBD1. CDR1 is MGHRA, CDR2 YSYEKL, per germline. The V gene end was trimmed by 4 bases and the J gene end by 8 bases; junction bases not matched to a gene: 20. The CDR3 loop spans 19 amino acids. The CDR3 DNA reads TGCGCCAGCAGCCTCCGGGACAGGGTGTATGTGGAGCCTAGGGAAAAACTGTTTTTT. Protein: CASSLRDRVYVEPREKLFF.

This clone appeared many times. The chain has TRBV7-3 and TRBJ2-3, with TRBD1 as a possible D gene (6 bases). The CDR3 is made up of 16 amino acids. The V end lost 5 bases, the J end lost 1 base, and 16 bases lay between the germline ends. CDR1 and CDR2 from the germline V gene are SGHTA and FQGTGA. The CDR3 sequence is CASSQQPGVGTDTQYF. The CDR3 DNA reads TGTGCCAGCAGCCAACAACCAGGGGTAGGCACAGATACGCAGTATTTT.